The rows below give T cell receptor beta chains drawn from one sample of a study of shared clonotypes between healthy human individuals. Only in-frame clones appear in the TCRdb table, and some are missing; sequencing was by immunoSEQ multiplex PCR. The table lists under 850,000 clones, around 93% of them singletons. Source material: naive CD8+ T cells sorted from blood. The receptors shown here come from a young man in good health. CDR3s include the opening cysteine and the closing phenylalanine or tryptophan. A D gene is named only where the DNA matches it firmly. A row's size may be missing; if present it is once, few, many or a size class.

j_gene	v_gene	d_gene	abundance	CDR3aa	CDR3nt
TRBJ2-4	TRBV7-9	-	-	CASSPVLDRENIQYF	TGTGCCAGCAGCCCCGTTCTGGACAGAGAAAACATTCAGTACTTC
TRBJ1-2	TRBV9	-	-	CASSVAGPYGYTF	TGTGCCAGCAGCGTAGCGGGACCCTATGGCTACACCTTC
TRBJ2-7	TRBV7-9	-	-	CASSPPGSAYEQYF	TGTGCCAGCAGCCCCCCTGGCAGCGCTTACGAGCAGTACTTC
TRBJ2-3	TRBV19	-	-	CASSPLDLSEDTQYF	TGTGCCAGTAGTCCGTTGGACTTGTCGGAAGATACGCAGTATTTT
TRBJ1-3	TRBV11-2	-	-	CASSHTADTIYF	TGTGCCAGCAGCCACACTGCGGACACCATATATTTT
TRBJ1-5	TRBV4-1	-	once	CASSQQGENQPQHF	TGCGCCAGCAGCCAGCAGGGAGAAAATCAGCCCCAGCATTTT
TRBJ2-5	TRBV6-5	TRBD1	-	CASSYMTGGQETQYF	TGTGCCAGCAGTTACATGACAGGGGGGCAAGAGACCCAGTACTTC
TRBJ2-7	TRBV7-9	-	-	CASNPPGIQYEQYF	TGTGCCAGCAACCCGCCCGGGATCCAATACGAGCAGTACTTC
TRBJ2-7	TRBV9	-	-	CASSVGGSVSYEQYF	TGTGCCAGCAGCGTAGGAGGGAGCGTCTCCTACGAGCAGTACTTC
TRBJ2-4	TRBV27	-	-	CASSLLGTINIQYF	TGTGCCAGCAGTTTGTTGGGAACCATAAACATTCAGTACTTC
TRBJ2-7	TRBV2	-	once	CAIMGQTFYEQYF	TGTGCCATCATGGGCCAAACCTTCTACGAGCAGTACTTC
TRBJ2-7	TRBV5-4	-	-	CASSLEGGGPEQYF	TGTGCCAGCAGCTTGGAGGGAGGCGGACCCGAGCAGTACTTC
TRBJ2-2	TRBV27	TRBD2	-	CASTRLAGGRTGELFF	TGTGCCAGCACGCGACTAGCGGGAGGTCGGACCGGGGAGCTGTTTTTT
TRBJ2-1	TRBV19	TRBD2	-	CASSILAGDYNEQFF	TGTGCCAGTAGTATCCTAGCGGGAGACTACAATGAGCAGTTCTTC
TRBJ2-1	TRBV5-5	-	-	CASSPQQFNEQFF	TGTGCCAGCAGCCCTCAACAATTTAATGAGCAGTTCTTC
TRBJ2-1	TRBV11-2	-	-	CASSPSGWSSYNEQFF	TGTGCCAGCAGCCCAAGCGGGTGGAGCTCCTACAATGAGCAGTTCTTC